These 5 T cell receptor beta chains originate from one sample sequenced in a study of beta chain features in type 1 diabetes. Notes on the study in general: Among all four CD4+ subsets, Type 1 diabetes patients had TCRB CDR3s that were moderately but significantly shorter.

These receptors have no identified antigens. Expressed TCRB transcripts got sequenced, as all isolated RNA was reverse transcribed. Assay: immunoSEQ multiplex PCR; the TCRdb copy retains only in-frame clones and omits some. The sample carries a few hundred thousand clones, around 12% recorded once. The sequencing input was naive CD4+ T cells from blood. The receptor set was obtained from a woman younger than 30 with type 1 diabetes.

This clone was recorded a few times. The chain uses TRBV13 and TRBJ1-2, with TRBD1 identical over 8 bases. CDR1 PRHDT and CDR2 FYEKMQ come from the germline V gene (reference sequence). The CDR3 covers 13 residues. The V gene end was trimmed by 3 bases and the J gene end by 8 bases; junction bases not matched to a gene: 5. Written as DNA, the CDR3 is TGTGCCAGCAGCTTCGACAGGGGTGGCGGCTACACCTTC. Its translation: CASSFDRGGGYTF. Full variable domain (rest looked up from reference TRBV13 and TRBJ1-2): AAGVIQSPRHLIKEKRETATLKCYPIPRHDTVYWYQQGPGQDPQFLISFYEKMQSDKGSIPDRFSAQQFSDYHSELNMSSLELGDSALYFCASSFDRGGGYTFGSGTRLTVV.

V gene TRBV5-1 combines with J gene TRBJ1-5; 9 positions match TRBD1. The germline CDR1 and CDR2 sequences are SGHRS and YFSETQ. V dropped 4 bases and J dropped 1; count of bases not matched to a gene: 12. The CDR3 runs to 18 residues. Written as DNA, the CDR3 is TGCGCCAGCAGCCCGGGGACAGGGCCCAATTGGAGCAATCAGCCCCAGCATTTT. Encoded protein: CASSPGTGPNWSNQPQHF.

This chain uses TRBV27 with TRBJ2-7, with a weak D call TRBD1 (5 bases). The CDR3 runs 14 residues. The V and J ends lost 5 bases and 2 bases respectively, with 13 bases between them. CDR1 and CDR2 (germline): MNHEY, SMNVEV (reference sequence). As DNA, the CDR3 is TGTGCCAGCAGTCGGACCGGACAAACCTACGAGCAGTACTTC. Translation: CASSRTGQTYEQYF.

The chain couples TRBV15 to TRBJ1-2; unclear D gene. Germline loops: CDR1 LNHNV, CDR2 YYDKDF (reference sequence). The CDR3 has 14 residues. The V gene lost 3 bases and the J gene lost 8 bases, with 16 bases spanning the gap. CDR3 in amino acids: CATSSLPGSGGYTF. As DNA, the CDR3 is TGTGCCACCAGCAGCTTACCAGGCTCGGGGGGCTACACCTTC.

The chain is built from TRBV7-3 and TRBJ1-2; tentatively, D is TRBD1 (6 bases). Germline V gene data show CDR1 as SGHTA and CDR2 as FQGTGA. This CDR3 has 13 amino acids. V lost 5 bases and J lost 2, with 9 bases in between. CDR3 sequence reads: CASSEQGNYGYTF. The CDR3 bases are TGTGCCAGCAGCGAACAGGGCAACTATGGCTACACCTTC.